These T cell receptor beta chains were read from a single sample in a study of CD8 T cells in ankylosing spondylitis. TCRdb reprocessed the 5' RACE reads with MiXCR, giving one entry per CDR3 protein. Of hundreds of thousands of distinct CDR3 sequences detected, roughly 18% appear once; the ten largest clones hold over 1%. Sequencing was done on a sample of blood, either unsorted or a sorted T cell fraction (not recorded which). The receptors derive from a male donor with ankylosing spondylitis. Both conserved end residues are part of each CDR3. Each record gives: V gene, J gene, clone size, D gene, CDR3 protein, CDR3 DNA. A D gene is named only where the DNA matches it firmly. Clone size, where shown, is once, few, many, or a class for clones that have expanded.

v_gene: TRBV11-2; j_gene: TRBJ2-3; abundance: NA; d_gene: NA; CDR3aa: CASSLGQSRSDTQYF; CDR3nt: TGTGCCAGCAGCTTAGGCCAGTCAAGGTCGGATACGCAGTATTTT
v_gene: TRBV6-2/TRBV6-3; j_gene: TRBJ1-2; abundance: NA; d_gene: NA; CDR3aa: CATTMIPGQDYGYTF; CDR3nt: TGTGCCACCACAATGATCCCGGGACAAGACTATGGCTACACCTTC
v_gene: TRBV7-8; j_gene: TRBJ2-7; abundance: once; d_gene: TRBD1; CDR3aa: CASSLQDRGVHEQYF; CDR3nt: TGTGCCAGCAGCTTACAGGACAGGGGAGTCCACGAGCAGTACTTC
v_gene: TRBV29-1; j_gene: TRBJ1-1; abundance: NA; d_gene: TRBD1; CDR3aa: CSVEPDRANTEAFF; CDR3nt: TGCAGCGTTGAACCGGACAGGGCGAACACTGAAGCTTTCTTT
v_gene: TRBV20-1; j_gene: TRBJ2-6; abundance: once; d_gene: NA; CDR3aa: CSARASSGANVLTF; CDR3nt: TGCAGTGCTAGGGCTTCCTCTGGGGCCAACGTCCTGACTTTC
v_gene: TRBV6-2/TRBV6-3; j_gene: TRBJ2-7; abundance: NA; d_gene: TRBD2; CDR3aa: CASSPGGVYEQYF; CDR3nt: TGTGCCAGCAGCCCCGGGGGGGTCTACGAGCAGTACTTC
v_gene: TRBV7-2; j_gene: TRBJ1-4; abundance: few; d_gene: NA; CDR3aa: CASRPGGAPGKLFF; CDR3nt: TGTGCCAGCAGACCTGGTGGGGCCCCGGGGAAACTGTTTTTT
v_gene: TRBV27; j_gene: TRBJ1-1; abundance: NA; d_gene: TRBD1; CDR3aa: CASSSTGKAFF; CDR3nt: TGTGCCAGCAGTTCGACAGGGAAAGCTTTCTTT
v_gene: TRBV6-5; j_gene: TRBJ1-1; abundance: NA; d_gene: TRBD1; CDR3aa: CASSYTGQTEAFF; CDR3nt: TGTGCCAGCAGTTACACGGGACAGACAGAAGCTTTCTTT
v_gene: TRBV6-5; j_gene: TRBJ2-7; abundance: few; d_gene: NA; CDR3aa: CASSYGFSGTSSYEQYF; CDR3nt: TGTGCCAGCAGTTACGGCTTCTCTGGGACATCATCCTACGAGCAGTACTTC